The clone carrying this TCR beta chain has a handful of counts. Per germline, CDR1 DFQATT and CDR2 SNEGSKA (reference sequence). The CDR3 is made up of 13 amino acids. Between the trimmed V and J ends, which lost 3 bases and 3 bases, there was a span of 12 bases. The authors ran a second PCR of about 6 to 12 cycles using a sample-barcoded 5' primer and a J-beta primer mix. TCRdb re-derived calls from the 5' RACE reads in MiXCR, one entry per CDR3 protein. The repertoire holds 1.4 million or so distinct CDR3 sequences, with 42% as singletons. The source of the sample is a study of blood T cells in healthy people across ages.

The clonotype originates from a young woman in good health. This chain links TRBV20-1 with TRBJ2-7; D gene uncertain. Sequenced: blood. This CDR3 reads CSASVVSNYEQYF. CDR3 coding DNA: TGCAGTGCTAGCGTCGTCAGTAACTACGAGCAGTACTTC.